These T cell receptor beta chains were read from a single sample in a study of blood T cells in healthy people across ages. TCRdb called the 5' RACE reads again in MiXCR, with one record for every CDR3 protein. In the table there are under 2,000,000 distinct CDR3 sequences, approximately 50% of which are singletons. Material for sequencing was blood. These TCRs come from a middle-aged woman in good health. CDR3s include the opening cysteine and the closing phenylalanine or tryptophan. The D gene is left open where the match is weak. The size of a clone is reported for some rows only, either as once, few or many, or as a class for expanded clones.

CDR3	DNA	D	size	V	J
CATTAGTGGFTEAFF	TGTGCCACCACGGCCGGGACAGGGGGCTTCACTGAAGCTTTCTTT	TRBD1	NA	TRBV10-3	TRBJ1-1
CASSYEGRSLEQYF	TGTGCCAGCAGTTACGAGGGACGTAGCCTTGAGCAGTACTTC	NA	NA	TRBV6-6	TRBJ2-4
CASGPRRSNEQFF	TGTGCCAGCGGCCCGCGGAGAAGCAATGAGCAGTTCTTC	NA	NA	TRBV7-6	TRBJ2-1
CASGTRNQETQYF	TGTGCCAGCGGAACTAGAAACCAAGAGACCCAGTACTTC	NA	NA	TRBV7-2	TRBJ2-5
CASSQVRPRGEKLFF	TGTGCCAGCAGCCAAGTTCGACCTCGCGGTGAAAAACTGTTTTTT	NA	NA	TRBV4-2	TRBJ1-4
CASAPYSGVVETQYF	TGTGCCAGCGCCCCCTATAGCGGGGTAGTGGAGACCCAGTACTTC	TRBD2	NA	TRBV4-2	TRBJ2-5
CASSQDSGEGSYEQYF	TGCGCCAGCAGCCAAGACTCGGGAGAGGGGTCCTACGAGCAGTACTTC	NA	NA	TRBV4-3	TRBJ2-7
CASSPNPTHNQPQHF	TGTGCCAGCAGTCCCAACCCCACACACAATCAGCCCCAGCATTTT	NA	NA	TRBV27	TRBJ1-5
CASSQVRGAPSGANVLTF	TGCGCCAGCAGCCAAGTTCGGGGGGCCCCCTCTGGGGCCAACGTCCTGACTTTC	NA	few	TRBV4-3	TRBJ2-6
CASSLSWPGQGASGYTF	TGTGCCAGCAGCTTAAGTTGGCCGGGACAGGGGGCGTCTGGCTACACCTTC	TRBD1	few	TRBV11-2	TRBJ1-2
CASMHGSPPGEQYF	TGTGCCAGCATGCACGGAAGCCCTCCGGGAGAGCAGTACTTC	NA	NA	TRBV6-2/TRBV6-3	TRBJ2-7
CASSRLAGDDNEQFF	TGCGCCAGCAGCCGGCTAGCGGGGGACGACAATGAGCAGTTCTTC	TRBD2	few	TRBV5-1	TRBJ2-1
CASSLGTGGFSTDTQYF	TGCGCCAGCAGCTTGGGCACAGGAGGGTTTAGCACAGATACGCAGTATTTT	NA	NA	TRBV5-1	TRBJ2-3
CASSLQGTRSSDEQYF	TGTGCCAGCAGCTTGCAGGGGACCCGCAGCTCCGACGAGCAGTACTTC	NA	NA	TRBV7-2	TRBJ2-7
CSVTLRDGYNEQFF	TGCAGTGTCACGCTCCGGGACGGATACAATGAGCAGTTCTTC	NA	NA	TRBV20-1	TRBJ2-1
CASRGIPFSGANVLTF	TGTGCCAGCAGAGGGATTCCCTTCTCTGGGGCCAACGTCCTGACTTTC	NA	NA	TRBV6-1	TRBJ2-6
CSVGDRRGETQYF	TGCAGCGTCGGGGACAGAAGAGGAGAGACCCAGTACTTC	TRBD1	NA	TRBV29-1	TRBJ2-5
CASSLVPTANTGELFF	TGCGCCAGCAGCTTGGTTCCCACGGCGAACACCGGGGAGCTGTTTTTT	NA	NA	TRBV5-1	TRBJ2-2
CASSKHPSYGYTF	TGTGCCAGCAGCAAACATCCCAGCTATGGCTACACCTTC	NA	NA	TRBV21-1	TRBJ1-2
CASRSPTRWEQFF	TGCGCCAGCAGATCCCCGACTAGGTGGGAGCAGTTCTTC	NA	few	TRBV5-1	TRBJ2-1
CASSIQKSTDTQYF	TGTGCCAGCAGTATACAAAAGAGCACAGATACGCAGTATTTT	NA	NA	TRBV12-3/TRBV12-4	TRBJ2-3
CASSPWSQGKNIQYF	TGCGCCAGCAGCCCTTGGTCCCAGGGCAAAAACATTCAGTACTTC	NA	NA	TRBV4-1	TRBJ2-4
CSVGDSLQPQHF	TGCAGCGTTGGCGACAGCCTCCAGCCCCAGCATTTT	NA	NA	TRBV29-1	TRBJ1-5
CASSKSCPEGYTF	TGTGCCAGCAGCAAGTCGTGCCCTGAAGGCTACACCTTC	NA	few	TRBV21-1	TRBJ1-2
CATSRDGGASTQYF	TGTGCCACCAGCAGAGACGGGGGGGCGTCCACGCAGTATTTT	TRBD2	NA	TRBV15	TRBJ2-3
CASSLEGPGISPLHF	TGCGCCAGCAGCTTGGAGGGCCCTGGGATTTCACCCCTCCACTTT	NA	NA	TRBV5-1	TRBJ1-6
CASSSSGTRTYEQYF	TGCGCCAGCAGCTCTTCCGGGACACGGACCTACGAGCAGTACTTC	NA	once	TRBV5-1	TRBJ2-7
CSARDLTGAYGYTF	TGCAGTGCTAGAGATTTAACAGGGGCCTATGGCTACACCTTC	TRBD1	few	TRBV20-1	TRBJ1-2
CSARGPRGGRAADTQYF	TGCAGTGCTAGAGGGCCTCGGGGGGGCAGGGCTGCAGATACACAGTATTTT	TRBD2	NA	TRBV20-1	TRBJ2-3
CASSQGQGMASPLHF	TGTGCCAGCAGCCAAGGACAGGGGATGGCTTCACCCCTCCACTTT	TRBD1	NA	TRBV3-1	TRBJ1-6
CASSLGVALSTDTQYF	TGTGCCAGCAGCTTAGGGGTGGCCCTAAGCACAGATACGCAGTATTTT	NA	few	TRBV7-8	TRBJ2-3
CASSFLGPGDVDEQYF	TGTGCCAGCAGCTTCCTCGGGCCGGGGGACGTAGACGAGCAGTACTTC	NA	NA	TRBV11-1	TRBJ2-7
CASSRTGYGYGYTF	TGTGCCAGCAGTAGGACAGGGTATGGGTATGGCTACACCTTC	TRBD1	few	TRBV12-3/TRBV12-4	TRBJ1-2